This TCR beta chain was identified during a study of long-term antiretroviral therapy in people with HIV. CDR1 and CDR2 (germline): LNHDA, SQIVND (reference sequence). The CDR3 runs to 13 residues. V was clipped by 5 bases and J by 4 bases, with 11 bases between them. For this clone: Its specificity is unknown.

Regarding the study as a whole: At every time point, clones expanded before ART dominated the repertoire. An increase in diversity followed ART, yet levels stayed below transplant donor controls.

The assay, immunoSEQ v3.0, was run at survey level. The method was immunoSEQ multiplex PCR; TCRdb's version includes in-frame clones alone and lacks a portion of them. This sample yields 30,000 to 40,000 clones, of which under 90% are seen a single time; 7.9% belongs to the top ten. Every HIV-positive participant received treatment in the United States. The samples, holding roughly 0.9-11 million cryopreserved PBMC, were thawed before DNA extraction was carried out. The sample in question was unsorted PBMCs, obtained 0.4 years before starting antiretroviral therapy. The chain links TRBV19 to TRBJ1-2; D ambiguous. This sequence originates from a man aged 18-30 years with HIV. The CDR3 region has the DNA TGTGCCAGTAGTCCTCGAATGAGCTATGGCTACACCTTC. Translated: CASSPRMSYGYTF.